This T cell receptor (beta chain) was identified in a study of CD8+CD57+ T cells in acquired aplastic anemia. The sequenced patients had an expansion of CD8+CD57+ cells seen by flow cytometry. This CDR3 region has 13 residues. Germline-derived CDR1 and CDR2 are LNHNV and YYDKDF (reference sequence). The V gene lost 4 bases and the J gene lost 5 bases, with 11 bases spanning the gap. TCR beta VDJ combinations and CDR3 sequences were profiled from genomic DNA. Each CDR3 protein gets one entry after TCRdb re-called the reads with MiXCR. The sample shows roughly 200,000 distinct CDR3 sequences, roughly 65% of them seen only once.

The TCR comes from a human donor with aplastic anemia. Sequencing was carried out using sorted CD4+, CD8+, or CD8+CD57+ T cells (not recorded which) from PBMCs. The rearrangement uses TRBV15 and TRBJ1-2; D is undetermined. DNA of the CDR3: TGTGCCACCAGCATTCCGGACCGGTATGGCTACACCTTC. It encodes CATSIPDRYGYTF. The whole variable domain, filled in from reference TRBV15 and TRBJ1-2, reads DAMVIQNPRYQVTQFGKPVTLSCSQTLNHNVMYWYQQKSSQAPKLLFHYYDKDFNNEADTPDNFQSRRPNTSFCFLDIRSPGLGDTAMYLCATSIPDRYGYTFGSGTRLTVV.